This record concerns one TCR beta chain sequence. Its cognate antigen has yet to be identified. Base qualities were left out, and no much larger clone turns up one base away. Peripheral blood CD8+ and CD4+ T cells from healthy donors, Susac syndrome patients and multiple sclerosis patients were profiled using high-throughput TCR beta sequencing. Susac syndrome patients met recently defined diagnostic criteria for definite or probable disease. Bulk CD8+ and CD4+ T cells were purified by magnetic negative isolation, while CD8+ TEMRA cells were enriched using FACS. Blood was collected in EDTA tubes and processed within 24 hours, with PBMCs isolated through density gradient centrifugation. PBMCs intended for TCR sequencing were frozen in liquid nitrogen and were later thawed in a 37 degrees C water bath. The sorted or isolated CD4+, CD8+ and CD8+ TEMRA cells reached a purity of at least 90%. RNA was extracted with the RNeasy kit and about 0.5 to 1 ug was reverse transcribed using random hexamers. TCR beta CDR3 regions were amplified with the immunoSEQ multiplex PCR assay covering 54 Vbeta and 13 Jbeta segments. PCR amplification bias was corrected using a synthetic template baseline for primer optimization and computational correction. As for the authors' bioinformatics: Reads were annotated to V, D and J genes per IMGT and analyzed with immunoSEQ Analyzer, keeping only productive sequences. To calculate clonality, Shannon entropy was normalized by log2 of the number of productive unique sequences and then subtracted from one. For each patient and control, public and private clones were evaluated among the 100 most prevalent clones. Clones were defined as Susac-specific when absent from the healthy and MS cohorts, from about a thousand published viral clones and from other ImmuneACCESS disease sequences. TCRdb itself trimmed the public reads at Q25 with fastp, ran MiXCR and retained productive beta chains. Merged by CDR3 protein, the rows form single entries marked with the most common genes and DNA. The V and J calls and clone size are TCRdb's, not the authors'. Present in this sample are roughly 130,000 distinct CDR3 sequences, about 94% of which were seen just once. 0.25% to 0.3% of the sample rests with the top ten.

This sample was taken from a study of CD8 T cells in Susac syndrome (dated by TCRdb to about 2019). Regarding the research as a whole: Among the sequenced Susac syndrome patients, about 6 had clinically active disease and under ten were in clinical remission. At blood withdrawal, Susac syndrome patients were therapy-naive, treated with corticosteroids (with IVIg additionally given to some), or treated with IVIg alone. The study used repertoire sequencing to test whether antigen drove CD8+ T cell activation and differentiation in Susac syndrome. The clonality of the CD8+ T cell repertoire was compared across around twelve healthy donors, around 14 Susac syndrome patients and around 16 multiple sclerosis patients. The investigation overall reported the following: Clonal expansion was observed in Susac syndrome CD8+ repertoires, with the highest expansion in CD8+ TEMRA cells and greater expansion in clinically active than in remitting patients. The number of individuals in the TCR sequencing and HLA analysis was acknowledged as relatively small. In the total CD8+ and CD8+ TEMRA repertoires, 15 to 20 and five Susac-specific public clones, respectively, were identified.

The TCR originated in a human donor with Susac syndrome. Sequenced sample: CD8+ T cells from PBMCs.

The sequenced DNA: TGTGCCAGCAGCTTGCCCGCGGCTGAAGCTTTCTTT. This gives the protein CASSLPAAEAFF. Recombination connected TRBV5-5 to TRBJ1-1, with no D gene named confidently. Spanning cysteine to phenylalanine, the CDR3 consists of 12 amino acids. The entry retains the CDR3 DNA only, 36 bases that are in frame from base 1. CDR1 SGHKS and CDR2 YYEKEE are derived from the germline V gene (reference sequence). Cut back by 1 base and 6 bases, the V and J ends lie 7 bases apart. The full variable domain, completed from the reference TRBV5-5 and TRBJ1-1 proteins outside the CDR3, reads DAGVTQSPTHLIKTRGQQVTLRCSPISGHKSVSWYQQVLGQGPQFIFQYYEKEERGRGNFPDRFSARQFPNYSSELNVNALLLGDSALYLCASSLPAAEAFFGQGTRLTVV.